The T cell receptor (beta chain) under discussion was sequenced for a study of beta chain features in type 1 diabetes. This clone was detected only a few times. Its antigen is currently unknown. Whole-study results and caveats: It was possible that PCR favored shorter templates, equally so in patients and controls. Type 1 diabetes patients showed a moderate but significant shortening of TCRB CDR3s in all four CD4+ subsets. There were fewer insertions and more deletions at the VDJ junctions of type 1 diabetes patients.

TCRB transcripts that were expressed got sequenced, as all of the isolated RNA had been reverse transcribed. The protocol was immunoSEQ multiplex PCR, while the TCRdb copy is restricted to in-frame clones and leaves out a portion. The sample lists under 90,000 clones; about 32% were seen once. V lost 1 base to trimming and J lost 1 base; unmatched junction nucleotides: 6. The germline gives CDR1 SGHTA, CDR2 FQGNSA. The CDR3 totals 16 residues. It was via CD45RO/CCR7/CD25/CD127/CD95/CD27 that CD4+ naive, central memory, regulatory and stem cell-like memory cells were sorted. This sequence originates from a woman in her late teens or twenties in good health. The rearrangement links TRBV7-2 to TRBJ1-1; TRBD1 matches at 7 bases. Sequencing was done on a sample of stem cell memory CD4+ T cells from blood. The CDR3 DNA follows: TGTGCCAGCAGCTTAGGAATAAACAGGGGGAACACTGAAGCTTTCTTT. This translates into CASSLGINRGNTEAFF. Drawing the rest from reference TRBV7-2 and TRBJ1-1, the complete variable domain is GAGVSQSPSNKVTEKGKDVELRCDPISGHTALYWYRQSLGQGLEFLIYFQGNSAPDKSGLPSDRFSAERTGGSVSTLTIQRTQQEDSAVYLCASSLGINRGNTEAFFGQGTRLTVV.